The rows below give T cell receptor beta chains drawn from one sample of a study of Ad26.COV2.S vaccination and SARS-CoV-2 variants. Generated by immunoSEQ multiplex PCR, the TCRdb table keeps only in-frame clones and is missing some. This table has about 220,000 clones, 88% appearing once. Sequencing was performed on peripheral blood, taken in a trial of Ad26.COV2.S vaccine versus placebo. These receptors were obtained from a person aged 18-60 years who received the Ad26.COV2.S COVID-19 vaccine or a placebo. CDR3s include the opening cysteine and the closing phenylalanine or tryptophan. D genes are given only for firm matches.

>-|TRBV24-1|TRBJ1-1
CATSDGGRETEAFF
TGTGCCACCAGTGATGGGGGGCGGGAGACTGAAGCTTTCTTT
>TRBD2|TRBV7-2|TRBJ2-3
CASSSRLAGRTDTQYF
TGTGCCAGCAGCTCACGACTAGCGGGACGCACAGATACGCAGTATTTT
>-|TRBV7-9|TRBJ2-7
CASSLEDSSWEQYF
TGTGCCAGCAGCCTGGAAGACAGTTCCTGGGAGCAGTACTTC
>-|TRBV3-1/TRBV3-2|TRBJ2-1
CASSQAGGEQFF
TGTGCCAGCAGCCAAGCCGGGGGTGAGCAGTTCTTC
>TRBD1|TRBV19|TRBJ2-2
CASSIGQGASGELFF
TGTGCCAGTAGTATCGGGCAGGGGGCGTCCGGGGAGCTGTTTTTT
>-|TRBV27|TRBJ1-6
CASSWTEGDSPLHF
TGTGCCAGCAGTTGGACAGAGGGAGATTCACCCCTCCACTTT
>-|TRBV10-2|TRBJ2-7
CASTGQTYEQYF
TGCGCCAGCACAGGCCAAACCTACGAGCAGTACTTC
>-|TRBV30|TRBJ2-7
CAWRRRDTTYEQYF
TGTGCCTGGAGGAGACGAGACACTACCTACGAGCAGTACTTC
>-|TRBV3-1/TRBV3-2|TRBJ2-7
CASSQVGYEQYF
TGTGCCAGCAGCCAAGTCGGCTACGAGCAGTACTTC
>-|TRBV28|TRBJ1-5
CASSPYGTKNQPQHF
TGTGCCAGCAGCCCATACGGGACAAAGAATCAGCCCCAGCATTTT